This TCR beta chain is from a study of cytotoxic CD8 clonotypes in ibrutinib-treated CLL (dated by TCRdb to the early 2020s). A note on the overall study: In this cohort, around 15 patients were treatment-naive and 11 to 12 were relapsed/refractory, while around 18 had unmutated IGHV. Partial responses were observed in roughly 24 patients and complete responses in 2; after a median follow-up of 68 months, remission was maintained in around 14 patients and progression was observed in around twelve. The response samples were drawn at a median of 12 months into treatment, with a range of about 6 to 36 months. On average, each sample yielded around 250,000 productive templates and tens of thousands of productive rearrangements. Longitudinal samples were available for about 30% of the 86 trial participants. Cryopreserved peripheral blood mononuclear cells were obtained prior to treatment, at the time of response, and at either disease progression or sustained remission. All remission and progressive disease samples were collected while patients were still receiving ibrutinib.

The goal of deep resolution MiSeq sequencing was a depth between 1 in 1 million and 1 in 200,000 T cells, and coverage averaged 10x per clonotype. The immunoSEQ hsTCRB Kit was used to generate TCR beta libraries. The authors processed their data as follows. ImmunoSEQ Data Assistant and ImmunoSEQ Analyzer were used for data analysis, and V, D and J genes were assigned according to IMGT definitions. Clonality was computed as one minus normalized Shannon entropy of productive rearrangement frequencies, ranging from 0 to 1. Only overrepresented clonotypes making up at least 0.05% of the repertoire of each patient were included in the public clonotype analysis. Some 13 repertoires from age-matched healthy donors, obtained from immuneACCESS, served as clonality controls. Drawn from immuneACCESS, this table holds only the in-frame rearrangements with V and J called that TCRdb kept. Clones are partly lost; checked studies trace under half to an unresolved V gene and leave the rest unexplained. V and J calls and clone size are given by that table; D and trimming were obtained from the DNA. In this sample the table shows some 130,000 clones, 91% of which occur a single time. 10% to 14% of the sample lies in the top ten.

Overall results and qualifications from the work: Public clonotypes were rare and either shrank or stayed stable during treatment, and the rise in clonality at ibrutinib response reflected expansion of private clonotypes. At ibrutinib response clonality went up, during sustained remission it held steady, and at progression it dropped back toward baseline. At baseline, clonality was higher than in age-matched healthy donors and showed a strong correlation with circulating CD8+ T-cell counts. Sampling times were not matched between patients in sustained remission and patients whose disease was progressing, and lymph node repertoires were not examined.

On this clone itself: The antigen this receptor binds is unknown. The sample holds no much larger clone one base away, and base qualities are not on file.

The intended sense of this specimen's time point label: 12 to 13 months on ibrutinib. For TCR beta library preparation, about 2.2 micrograms of genomic DNA were extracted from the cryopreserved PBMCs. Longitudinal blood samples from CLL patients receiving ibrutinib monotherapy were subjected to high-throughput TCR beta sequencing. The patients were enrolled in a single-center, open-label phase 2 trial of ibrutinib monotherapy. Measured from the cysteine to the phenylalanine, the CDR3 is 14 residues long. Just the 42-base CDR3 DNA is kept, in frame starting at base 1. Ends trimmed: V by 6 bases, J by 6 bases; bases unmatched to a gene: 11. The germline V gene yields SQVTM for CDR1 and ANQGSEA for CDR2.

The sequence derives from a human donor with chronic lymphocytic leukemia. The chain employs TRBV29-1 and TRBJ2-1; TRBD2 matches 7 bases in the middle. The material was PBMCs, obtained after 12 months of ibrutinib treatment. This receptor carries the CDR3 CSVGTTLQPNEQFF. The DNA sequence reads TGCAGCGTGGGGACTACCCTACAACCCAATGAGCAGTTCTTC.